Presented here are 27 T cell receptor beta chains from one specimen sequenced in a study of T cells after yellow fever vaccination. In TCRdb, the 5' RACE reads were re-called with MiXCR into one record per CDR3 protein. This sample has 250,000 or so distinct CDR3 sequences, with 6.9% found just once. The sequencing used CD4+ T cells sorted from PBMCs, collected 15 days after the yellow fever booster vaccination. These receptors all stem from a man aged 25 to 40 who received the YFV17D yellow fever vaccine.

This clonotype turned up a few times. J is TRBJ2-2 and V is TRBV4-1; TRBD2 agrees at 9 bases. Germline lookup yields CDR1 MGHRA and CDR2 YSYEKL. V shed 6 bases, J shed 1 base, and the junction held 9 bases outside the gene matches. CDR3 length: 17 amino acids. The CDR3 here is CASSRLASGMNTGELFF. The CDR3 DNA reads TGCGCCAGCAGTCGCCTGGCTAGCGGGATGAACACCGGGGAGCTGTTTTTT.

This rearrangement joins TRBV5-4 to TRBJ2-1; D gene ambiguous. V was clipped by 4 bases and J by 4 bases, with 12 bases between them. Per the germline V gene, CDR1 is SGHNT and CDR2 is YYREEE (reference sequence). The CDR3 is made up of 14 amino acids. The CDR3 protein is CASSVSSSYNEQFF. CDR3 nucleotides: TGTGCCAGCAGCGTCAGCAGCAGTTACAATGAGCAGTTCTTC.

This clonotype appeared a few times. This chain links TRBV3-1 with TRBJ1-3, with no clear D. The CDR3 totals 14 residues. Deletions cut 3 bases from V and 8 bases from J, with 14 bases between. Looked up from germline, CDR1 is LGHDT and CDR2 is YNNKEL (reference sequence). The CDR3 reads CASSQGGLRHTIYF. As DNA, the CDR3 is TGTGCCAGCAGCCAGGGAGGGCTCCGGCACACCATATATTTT.

This clonotype occurred a few times. The V gene is TRBV4-2, the J gene TRBJ2-2; 7 nucleotides align to TRBD1. Germline CDR1 reads LGHNA; CDR2 reads YNFKEQ. With 2 bases clipped from V and 2 bases from J, the junction kept 14 bases outside the gene matches. The CDR3 runs to 19 residues. Written as DNA, the CDR3 is TGTGCCAGCAGCCAAACTTGGACAGGACTCAACGCTAACACCGGGGAGCTGTTTTTT. It yields the protein CASSQTWTGLNANTGELFF.

This clonotype was counted at least ten times. This sequence joins TRBV29-1 and TRBJ2-7; 12 nucleotides align to TRBD2. CDR3 length: 12 residues. Unmatched junction bases numbered 3, after V lost 7 bases and J lost 5 bases. Germline lookup yields CDR1 SQVTM and CDR2 ANQGSEA. CDR3 sequence: CSARTSGNEQYF. CDR3 nucleotides: TGCAGCGCGAGGACTAGCGGGAACGAGCAGTACTTC.

CDR3 nucleotide sequence: TGTGCCAGCAGCTTATGGTCTGCTAGTCAAATTATCGGGGAGCTGTTTTTT. As protein: CASSLWSASQIIGELFF. This chain connects TRBV7-2 to TRBJ2-2; D gene ambiguous. Germline V lookup: CDR1 SGHTA, CDR2 FQGNSA. Trimming pared 2 bases from V and 7 bases from J, leaving 20 bases between. CDR3 length: 17 residues.

This chain uses TRBV11-2 with TRBJ1-3, with D hard to call. The germline V and J ends were trimmed by 2 bases and 3 bases, with 11 bases remaining between them. The germline V gene encodes CDR1 SGHAT and CDR2 FQNNGV. CDR3 length: 15 residues. The CDR3 DNA reads TGTGCCAGCAGCTTACAGCGACAAAATGGAAACACCATATATTTT. Translation gives CASSLQRQNGNTIYF.

This clonotype was counted at least ten times. The chain links TRBV24-1 to TRBJ2-1; weak D call: TRBD2 (6 bases). From germline, CDR1 is KGHDR and CDR2 SFDVKD. This CDR3 is 13 amino acids long. Trimming removed 4 bases from V and 7 bases from J, with 10 bases in between. The CDR3 bases are TGTGCCACCAGTGACCCCGGACTAAATGAGCAGTTCTTC. Amino acid sequence: CATSDPGLNEQFF.

This clonotype was counted many times. V gene TRBV3-1 combines with J gene TRBJ1-2, with unresolved D. V gave up 0 bases and J gave up 8 bases, with 7 bases separating them. The length of the CDR3 is 12 residues. The V gene's germline CDR1 is LGHDT and CDR2 YNNKEL (reference sequence). Here the CDR3 reads CASSQDLRGYTF. In nucleotides, the CDR3 is TGTGCCAGCAGCCAAGATCTAAGGGGCTACACCTTC.

This clonotype was recorded many times. This chain joins TRBV20-1 and TRBJ2-1, with TRBD2 identical over 9 bases. Per the germline V gene, CDR1 is DFQATT and CDR2 is SNEGSKA (reference sequence). The CDR3 has 12 residues. With V trimmed by 2 bases and J by 12 bases, 5 bases remained unmatched. Here the CDR3 DNA reads TGCAGTGCTAGATGGCGGGAGGGCCGGCAGTTCTTC. Translated, it gives CSARWREGRQFF.

This clonotype was found many times. This chain connects TRBV4-2 to TRBJ1-2, with 9 bases identical to TRBD1. In germline, CDR1 is LGHNA, CDR2 YNFKEQ. This CDR3 is built from 14 residues. Losses at the gene ends were 0 bases for V and 8 bases for J; bases not matched to a gene: 4. Here the CDR3 reads CASSQDRTGDGYTF. The CDR3 DNA reads TGTGCCAGCAGCCAAGACAGGACAGGGGACGGCTACACCTTC.

V gene TRBV9 combines with J gene TRBJ2-3; D is unclear. V lost 2 bases, J lost 0 bases, and 7 bases lay in between. CDR3 length: 14 amino acids. From germline, CDR1 is SGDLS and CDR2 YYNGEE. The CDR3 is CASSVTESTDTQYF. Written as DNA, the CDR3 is TGTGCCAGCAGCGTGACCGAGAGCACAGATACGCAGTATTTT.

Many counts were recorded for this clonotype. The chain combines TRBV28 with TRBJ1-4; TRBD1 matches 7 bases. CDR3 length: 16 amino acids. The germline gives CDR1 MDHEN, CDR2 SYDVKM. The DNA of the CDR3 is TGTCCACACCAGGGGGGAGTCGACCCGACTAATGAAAAACTGTTTTTT. It specifies CPHQGGVDPTNEKLFF. Based on the CDR3 plus reference TRBV28 and TRBJ1-4, the full variable domain is DVKVTQSSRYLVKRTGEKVFLECVQDMDHENMFWYRQDPGLGLRLIYFSYDVKMKEKGDIPEGYSVSREKKERFSLILESASTNQTSMYLCPHQGGVDPTNEKLFFGSGTQLSVL.

This clonotype was counted a few times. The chain carries TRBV3-1 and TRBJ2-7, with TRBD2 matching 12 bases. Trimming at V came to 2 bases and at J to 2 bases, leaving 7 bases not matched to a gene. CDR3 size: 17 residues. Per germline, CDR1 LGHDT and CDR2 YNNKEL (reference sequence). CDR3 bases: TGTGCCAGCAGCCAACGGACTAGCGGGGCCCTCGCCTACGAGCAGTACTTC. This translates into CASSQRTSGALAYEQYF.

This clonotype came up many times. The chain links TRBV6-1 to TRBJ2-7; no clear D. V shed 7 bases and J shed 1 base, with 11 bases lying between them. Germline V gene lookup returns CDR1 MNHNS and CDR2 SASEGT. The CDR3 has 13 residues. CDR3 amino acids: CASTNGPSYEQYF. CDR3 sequence (DNA): TGTGCCAGCACCAACGGACCATCCTACGAGCAGTACTTC.

This clonotype appeared many times. This chain links TRBV20-1 with TRBJ2-5; 11 bases line up with TRBD2. The CDR3 length is 15 residues. Germline CDR1 reads DFQATT; CDR2 reads SNEGSKA (reference sequence). The V segment lost 0 bases and the J segment 7 bases; nucleotides outside the gene matches: 7. Written as DNA, the CDR3 is TGCAGTGCTAGAGATGGGACTAGCGGTCCTGGGACCCAGTACTTC. As protein: CSARDGTSGPGTQYF.

For this clonotype: Just one base apart from a much larger clone, this may be a read error. This chain connects TRBV14 to TRBJ2-3, with D unclear. The CDR3 is 15 residues long. Trimming stripped 3 bases from V and 2 bases from J, with 12 bases between. Germline CDR1 reads SGHDN; CDR2 reads FVKESK. DNA of the CDR3: TGTGCCAGCAGCCACCTTAGCTGGCACACAGATACGCAGTATTTT. Protein: CASSHLSWHTDTQYF.

This chain joins TRBV7-2 and TRBJ1-2; 7 bases align to TRBD1. Per the germline V gene, CDR1 is SGHTA and CDR2 is FQGNSA. The trim removed 0 bases at V and 4 bases at J, leaving 8 bases unmatched. The CDR3 is 16 amino acids. CDR3 region: CASSLAGGESGYGYTF. The CDR3 DNA sequence: TGTGCCAGCAGCTTAGCAGGGGGCGAGAGTGGCTATGGCTACACCTTC. Filled out from reference TRBV7-2 and TRBJ1-2, the complete variable domain reads GAGVSQSPSNKVTEKGKDVELRCDPISGHTALYWYRQSLGQGLEFLIYFQGNSAPDKSGLPSDRFSAERTGGSVSTLTIQRTQQEDSAVYLCASSLAGGESGYGYTFGSGTRLTVV.

This clonotype was detected only a few times. The V call is TRBV7-8, the J call TRBJ2-5; D not certain. The CDR3 length is 13 residues. The ends were cut back, 3 bases at V and 5 bases at J, with 10 bases in the middle. Germline assignment: CDR1 SGHVS and CDR2 FQNEAQ. The CDR3 spells CASSFKARETQYF. In DNA, the CDR3 is TGTGCCAGCAGCTTTAAGGCGCGGGAGACCCAGTACTTC.

This clonotype was seen more than once but under ten times. The CDR3 DNA sequence: TGTGCCAGCAGCCCCTCTCCTAGCAGCGATACGCAGTATTTT. It translates to CASSPSPSSDTQYF. The gene calls are TRBV7-2 and TRBJ2-3, with D possibly being TRBD2 (5 bases). Germline V gives CDR1 SGHTA, CDR2 FQGNSA. The CDR3 runs to 14 residues. The germline V and J ends were trimmed by 5 bases and 6 bases, with 15 bases remaining between them.

The genes are TRBV18 and TRBJ1-5, with a tentative D call TRBD1 (5 bases). CDR1 is KGHSH and CDR2 is LQKENI in the germline V gene. Trimming removed 5 bases at V and 5 bases at J, with 13 bases between. This CDR3 has 14 residues. The CDR3 DNA follows: TGTGCCAGCTCAGCTTCCAGGGAGCATCAGCCCCAGCATTTT. Encoded protein: CASSASREHQPQHF.

This clonotype was counted only a few times. The CDR3 DNA reads TGTGCCACCAGACCCAGGGAGACAGGGAGCCTAGCCAAAAACATTCAGTACTTC. Protein product: CATRPRETGSLAKNIQYF. J is TRBJ2-4 and V is TRBV24-1, with 7 bases that match TRBD1. Germline loops: CDR1 KGHDR, CDR2 SFDVKD. The CDR3 length is 18 residues. J gave up 0 bases and V 7 bases, and 14 bases lay outside the gene matches.

This clonotype was seen repeatedly, ten times or more. The chain employs TRBV5-1 and TRBJ2-7; D gene uncertain. Between the trimmed V and J ends, which lost 5 bases and 0 bases, there was a span of 9 bases. The CDR3 runs to 13 residues. Looked up from germline, CDR1 is SGHRS and CDR2 is YFSETQ. The CDR3 loop reads CASRISGSYEQYF. The CDR3 DNA sequence: TGCGCCAGCAGAATTTCGGGCTCCTACGAGCAGTACTTC.

This clonotype has at least ten counts. The rearrangement links TRBV5-1 to TRBJ2-1; D is ambiguous. The CDR3 runs 14 residues. Germline V CDR1 and CDR2: SGHRS, YFSETQ. Trimming removed 4 bases at V and 5 bases at J, with 13 bases between. The CDR3 DNA is TGCGCCAGCAGCCTAGTCCCCGTTCACAATGAGCAGTTCTTC. Protein sequence: CASSLVPVHNEQFF. The full variable domain, its missing parts supplied by reference TRBV5-1 and TRBJ2-1, is KAGVTQTPRYLIKTRGQQVTLSCSPISGHRSVSWYQQTPGQGLQFLFEYFSETQRNKGNFPGRFSGRQFSNSRSEMNVSTLELGDSALYLCASSLVPVHNEQFFGPGTRLTVL.

This clonotype was seen at least ten times. The V gene is TRBV25-1, the J gene TRBJ2-5; 12 nucleotides line up with TRBD2. Germline assignment: CDR1 MGHDK and CDR2 SYGVNS. The J segment lost 5 bases and the V segment lost 4 bases, leaving 5 bases of the junction unmatched. The CDR3 totals 15 residues. CDR3 protein: CASSGLAGVRETQYF. DNA for the CDR3: TGTGCCAGCAGTGGACTAGCGGGAGTACGGGAGACCCAGTACTTC.

This clonotype appeared a few times. The chain combines TRBV28 with TRBJ2-7, with D perhaps given as TRBD1 or TRBD2 (7 bases each). CDR3 length: 16 residues. CDR1 is MDHEN, CDR2 SYDVKM, per germline. The V and J ends lost 5 bases and 4 bases respectively, with 21 bases between them. CDR3: CASSTQGGPAIYEQYF. The DNA for the CDR3 is TGTGCCAGCAGTACCCAGGGGGGGCCTGCAATATACGAGCAGTACTTC.

At least ten counts were recorded for this clonotype. This chain links TRBV10-3 with TRBJ2-7; D is possibly TRBD1 or TRBD2 (5 bases each). V lost 6 bases and J 1 base, leaving 7 bases between the germline ends. CDR3 size: 12 residues. Germline V gene data show CDR1 as ENHRY and CDR2 as SYGVKD. The CDR3, as DNA: TGTGCCATCAGGAGGGGTTCCTACGAGCAGTACTTC. Residues: CAIRRGSYEQYF.